These 13 T cell receptor beta chains share one sample of origin, sequenced in a study of T cell responses to AZD1222 COVID-19 vaccine. Clones were read by immunoSEQ multiplex PCR, and TCRdb kept only the in-frame ones, dropping some. The table records about 81,000 clones, roughly 90% of them present only once. The specimen comprised peripheral blood, sampled 28 days after the second AZD1222 dose. The receptor source for this set is an adult who received the AZD1222 COVID-19 vaccine.

The rearrangement joins TRBV19 to TRBJ1-2, with 9 positions matching TRBD1. From germline, CDR1 is LNHDA and CDR2 SQIVND (reference sequence). J gave up 2 bases and V 6 bases, and 7 bases lay outside the gene matches. CDR3 length: 15 residues. DNA for the CDR3: TGTGCCAGTAGCAGGGGGACAGGGAAGAACTATGGCTACACCTTC. It yields the protein CASSRGTGKNYGYTF.

The DNA of the CDR3 is TGTGCCAGCAGCTTAACAGGGGGTTGGAATGAGCAGTTCTTC. Its translation: CASSLTGGWNEQFF. This chain links TRBV7-3 with TRBJ2-1; tentatively, D is TRBD1 (6 bases). The CDR3 loop spans 14 amino acids. Germline CDR1 and CDR2: SGHTA and FQGTGA. Between the trimmed V and J ends, which lost 0 bases and 7 bases, there was a span of 10 bases.

The chain couples TRBV7-2 to TRBJ2-7; D is possibly TRBD2 (6 bases). Trimming removed 4 bases from V and 2 bases from J, with 15 bases in between. The CDR3 covers 15 residues. CDR1 and CDR2 from the germline V gene are SGHTA and FQGNSA. CDR3 amino acids: CASSSTPGLAYEQYF. The CDR3 region has the DNA TGTGCCAGCAGCTCTACACCGGGACTGGCCTACGAGCAGTACTTC. Complete variable domain (other parts from reference TRBV7-2 and TRBJ2-7): GAGVSQSPSNKVTEKGKDVELRCDPISGHTALYWYRQSLGQGLEFLIYFQGNSAPDKSGLPSDRFSAERTGGSVSTLTIQRTQQEDSAVYLCASSSTPGLAYEQYFGPGTRLTVT.

This chain links TRBV27 with TRBJ2-5, with D perhaps TRBD2 (6 bases). Trimming took off 3 bases at V and 1 base at J, with 15 bases between the two ends. The length of the CDR3 is 16 residues. Germline V CDR1 and CDR2: MNHEY, SMNVEV (reference sequence). CDR3 region: CASSLGGDAPQETQYF. The DNA for the CDR3 is TGTGCCAGCAGTTTGGGGGGAGATGCCCCCCAAGAGACCCAGTACTTC.

This clone was seen a single time. In DNA, the CDR3 is TGTGCCAGCTCACAGGGGGTTAACGACGAGCAGTACTTC. The encoded protein is CASSQGVNDEQYF. The chain joins TRBV18 to TRBJ2-7, with D perhaps matching TRBD1 (6 bases). V lost 4 bases and J lost 5, with 12 bases in between. Germline V gene sequence: CDR1 KGHSH, CDR2 LQKENI. The CDR3 totals 13 residues.

V usage is TRBV5-1 and J usage is TRBJ1-1; perhaps TRBD1 as D (5 bases). V was pared by 4 bases and J by 0 bases, with 10 bases between. This CDR3 spans 14 amino acids. Per the germline V gene, CDR1 is SGHRS and CDR2 is YFSETQ. The CDR3 loop is CASSPGEMNTEAFF. The CDR3 nucleotides are TGCGCCAGCAGCCCGGGGGAAATGAACACTGAAGCTTTCTTT.

The rearrangement uses TRBV9 and TRBJ2-7, with 8 bases that match TRBD2. J gave up 0 bases and V 4 bases, and 6 bases lay outside the gene matches. The CDR3 runs 15 residues. Germline loops: CDR1 SGDLS, CDR2 YYNGEE. The CDR3 spells CASSPRGGFSYEQYF. CDR3 nucleotides: TGTGCCAGCAGCCCCCGGGGGGGGTTCTCCTACGAGCAGTACTTC.

The chain links TRBV24-1 to TRBJ2-7; 10 nucleotides agree with TRBD1. There are 13 residues in the CDR3. Germline assignment: CDR1 KGHDR and CDR2 SFDVKD. The V segment lost 5 bases and the J segment 6 bases; nucleotides outside the gene matches: 3. The CDR3 DNA follows: TGTGCCACCAGTGGAAGGACAGGGGGCGAGCAGTACTTC. It is translated as CATSGRTGGEQYF.

The rearrangement joins TRBV7-2 to TRBJ2-7, with 8 nucleotides matching TRBD1. The germline V gene encodes CDR1 SGHTA and CDR2 FQGNSA. The CDR3 runs to 16 residues. Trimming removed 4 bases from V and 7 bases from J; junction bases left unmatched: 15. The CDR3 region has the DNA TGTGCCAGCAGCTCAGGACAGGGTGGGGCATTAGGGGAGCAGTACTTC. It specifies CASSSGQGGALGEQYF.

In DNA form, the CDR3 reads TGTGCCAGCTCACCACAGGGGGCAGGTGAAAAACTGTTTTTT. Residues: CASSPQGAGEKLFF. The chain recombines TRBV18 with TRBJ1-4, with 7 bases matching TRBD1. After removal of 1 base from V and 7 bases from J, the junction contained 3 bases not matched to a gene. This CDR3 is built from 14 residues. Per germline, CDR1 KGHSH and CDR2 LQKENI.

The chain uses TRBV9 and TRBJ2-2; possible D gene TRBD2, 6 bases. The CDR3 is 15 amino acids. Germline CDR1 SGDLS, CDR2 YYNGEE. V was clipped by 6 bases and J by 4 bases, with 16 bases between them. The CDR3 loop is CASKPGSGGTGELFF. The CDR3 bases are TGTGCCAGCAAGCCCGGGAGTGGCGGCACCGGGGAGCTGTTTTTT. The full variable domain, rest sourced from reference TRBV9 and TRBJ2-2, is DSGVTQTPKHLITATGQRVTLRCSPRSGDLSVYWYQQSLDQGLQFLIQYYNGEERAKGNILERFSAQQFPDLHSELNLSSLELGDSALYFCASKPGSGGTGELFFGEGSRLTVL.

The CDR3 protein is CASSGGTGGPYNEQFF. The CDR3, as DNA: TGTGCCAGCAGTGGAGGGACAGGGGGGCCCTACAATGAGCAGTTCTTC. This rearrangement joins TRBV2 to TRBJ2-1; TRBD1 agrees at 11 bases. Germline V gene data show CDR1 as SNHLY and CDR2 as FYNNEI. The CDR3 is 16 amino acids. V gave up 4 bases and J gave up 2 bases; unmatched junction bases: 4.

The chain joins TRBV28 to TRBJ1-2; 7 bases are shared with TRBD1. The germline V gene encodes CDR1 MDHEN and CDR2 SYDVKM. The CDR3 is 14 residues long. V lost 10 bases, J lost 4 bases, and 12 bases stayed unmatched. The CDR3 region is CATALDRDAYGYTF. CDR3 nucleotide sequence: TGTGCCACTGCCCTTGACAGGGACGCCTATGGCTACACCTTC.